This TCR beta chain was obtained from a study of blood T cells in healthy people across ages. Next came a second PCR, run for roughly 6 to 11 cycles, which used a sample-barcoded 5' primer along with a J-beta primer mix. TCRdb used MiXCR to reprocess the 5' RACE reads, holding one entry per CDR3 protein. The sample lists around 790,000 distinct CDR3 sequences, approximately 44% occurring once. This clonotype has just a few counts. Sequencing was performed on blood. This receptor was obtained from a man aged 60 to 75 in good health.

CDR3: CASSDRTSGISGANVLTF. CDR3 DNA: TGTGCCAGCAGCGATCGGACTAGCGGGATCTCTGGGGCCAACGTCCTGACTTTC. The V call is TRBV9, the J call TRBJ2-6, with 12 nucleotides matching TRBD2. The CDR3 covers 18 residues. Losses at the gene ends were 3 bases for V and 0 bases for J; bases not matched to a gene: 4. The germline CDR1 and CDR2 sequences are SGDLS and YYNGEE.